These T cell receptor beta chains were read from a single sample in a study of shared clonotypes between healthy human individuals. The protocol was immunoSEQ multiplex PCR, while the TCRdb copy is restricted to in-frame clones and leaves out a portion. The sample yields around 350,000 clones, roughly 80% seen once. The specimen sequenced was memory CD4+ T cells sorted from blood. These TCRs come from a man aged 25 to 40 in good health. Each CDR3 is given with its conserved first and last residue. Each record gives: clone size, J gene, V gene, D gene, CDR3 DNA, CDR3 protein. A D gene is named only where the DNA matches it firmly. Where a row states a size, it is once, few, many or the class of an expanded clone; other rows omit it.

abundance: NA; j_gene: TRBJ2-6; v_gene: TRBV5-1; d_gene: NA; CDR3nt: TGCGCCAGCAGAAGTGTCTCTGGGGCCAACGTCCTGACTTTC; CDR3aa: CASRSVSGANVLTF
abundance: NA; j_gene: TRBJ2-3; v_gene: TRBV18; d_gene: TRBD2; CDR3nt: TGTGCCAGCTCACAACTAGCGGTTGCAGATACGCAGTATTTT; CDR3aa: CASSQLAVADTQYF
abundance: once; j_gene: TRBJ2-3; v_gene: TRBV19; d_gene: NA; CDR3nt: TGTGCCAGTAGTATACCCCCGGGAGAAGGGACAGATACGCAGTATTTT; CDR3aa: CASSIPPGEGTDTQYF
abundance: NA; j_gene: TRBJ2-7; v_gene: TRBV5-1; d_gene: NA; CDR3nt: TGCGCCAGCAGCTTGGTTCGGCGAAGAGAAGATGTCTCCGAGCAGTACTTC; CDR3aa: CASSLVRRREDVSEQYF
abundance: NA; j_gene: TRBJ2-7; v_gene: TRBV5-1; d_gene: TRBD1; CDR3nt: TGCGCCAGCAGCTTGGGACAGGGTTTCTACGAGCAGTACTTC; CDR3aa: CASSLGQGFYEQYF
abundance: NA; j_gene: TRBJ2-7; v_gene: TRBV7-2; d_gene: NA; CDR3nt: TGTGCCAGCAGCCTACCGTCCTACGAGCAGTACTTC; CDR3aa: CASSLPSYEQYF
abundance: NA; j_gene: TRBJ2-2; v_gene: TRBV7-9; d_gene: TRBD1; CDR3nt: TGTGCCAGCAGGGCCGGTGCAGGGGGCAGAGCCAGCTCCGGGGAGCTGTTTTTT; CDR3aa: CASRAGAGGRASSGELFF
abundance: NA; j_gene: TRBJ2-3; v_gene: TRBV5-1; d_gene: NA; CDR3nt: TGCGCCAGCAGCTTGGAGTGGGTTGGCACAGATACGCAGTATTTT; CDR3aa: CASSLEWVGTDTQYF
abundance: NA; j_gene: TRBJ2-1; v_gene: TRBV28; d_gene: NA; CDR3nt: TGTGCCAGCAGTCCTGCTTCTGGGGCGGCGTACAATGAGCAGTTCTTC; CDR3aa: CASSPASGAAYNEQFF
abundance: NA; j_gene: TRBJ1-2; v_gene: TRBV27; d_gene: TRBD1; CDR3nt: TGTGCCAGCAGACAGGGGTTAACCTATGGCTACACCTTC; CDR3aa: CASRQGLTYGYTF
abundance: NA; j_gene: TRBJ2-3; v_gene: TRBV10-2; d_gene: TRBD2; CDR3nt: TGCGCCAGCAGTGAGTCTTCGGGTAGAGCGGGAGTGCCCTTAGTCCTGGGAGATACGCAGTATTTT; CDR3aa: CASSESSGRAGVPLVLGDTQYF
abundance: NA; j_gene: TRBJ2-5; v_gene: TRBV6-4; d_gene: NA; CDR3nt: TGTGCCAGCAGTCCCGACAGTCAAGAGACCCAGTACTTC; CDR3aa: CASSPDSQETQYF
abundance: few; j_gene: TRBJ1-1; v_gene: TRBV5-1; d_gene: NA; CDR3nt: TGCGCCAGCAGCTTGAGGGGTCGCCATAACACTGAAGCTTTCTTT; CDR3aa: CASSLRGRHNTEAFF
abundance: once; j_gene: TRBJ2-5; v_gene: TRBV5-1; d_gene: NA; CDR3nt: TGCGCCAGCAGCCCCGGAGCCCCCCAAGAGACCCAGTACTTC; CDR3aa: CASSPGAPQETQYF
abundance: NA; j_gene: TRBJ1-5; v_gene: TRBV6-1; d_gene: NA; CDR3nt: TGTGCCAGCAGTGAAAGTTCGCGGAGGGGTTATAGCAATCAGCCCCAGCATTTT; CDR3aa: CASSESSRRGYSNQPQHF
abundance: once; j_gene: TRBJ2-3; v_gene: TRBV4-2; d_gene: TRBD2; CDR3nt: TGTGCCAGCAGCCAAAGAGCGGGAGGGTCAGATACGCAGTATTTT; CDR3aa: CASSQRAGGSDTQYF
abundance: few; j_gene: TRBJ1-1; v_gene: TRBV19; d_gene: NA; CDR3nt: TGTGCCAGTGAAGCGTCTGCGAACACTGAAGCTTTCTTT; CDR3aa: CASEASANTEAFF
abundance: NA; j_gene: TRBJ2-1; v_gene: TRBV29-1; d_gene: NA; CDR3nt: TGCAGCGTTGAAAGCCGAGGAGGGGTTAGCGGAGTTTCCTACAATGAGCAGTTCTTC; CDR3aa: CSVESRGGVSGVSYNEQFF
abundance: NA; j_gene: TRBJ1-2; v_gene: TRBV5-1; d_gene: TRBD1; CDR3nt: TGCGCCAGCAGCTTGGCCGAGGGGGCTGATGGCTACACCTTC; CDR3aa: CASSLAEGADGYTF
abundance: NA; j_gene: TRBJ2-7; v_gene: TRBV11-2; d_gene: TRBD2; CDR3nt: TGTGCCAGCAGCCCCCGGGGGCGGGGGGCCGAATACTACGAGCAGTACTTC; CDR3aa: CASSPRGRGAEYYEQYF
abundance: NA; j_gene: TRBJ1-2; v_gene: TRBV28; d_gene: NA; CDR3nt: TGTGCCAGCAGTTCGCCTCCGGTCTATGGCTACACCTTC; CDR3aa: CASSSPPVYGYTF
abundance: NA; j_gene: TRBJ2-6; v_gene: TRBV25-1; d_gene: NA; CDR3nt: TGTGCCAGCCGGGAATCTGGGGCCAACGTCCTGACTTTC; CDR3aa: CASRESGANVLTF
abundance: NA; j_gene: TRBJ2-1; v_gene: TRBV6-5; d_gene: NA; CDR3nt: TGTGCCAGCAGTTATTCGGTTAAGCAGCCTTGGTTCTTC; CDR3aa: CASSYSVKQPWFF
abundance: many; j_gene: TRBJ1-1; v_gene: TRBV29-1; d_gene: NA; CDR3nt: TGCAGCGTGACCTCGCAGATGAACACTGAAGCTTTCTTT; CDR3aa: CSVTSQMNTEAFF
abundance: NA; j_gene: TRBJ2-7; v_gene: TRBV5-6; d_gene: NA; CDR3nt: TGTGCCAGCAGCCTGGCCTTTGGCTACGAGCAGTACTTC; CDR3aa: CASSLAFGYEQYF
abundance: NA; j_gene: TRBJ2-5; v_gene: TRBV14; d_gene: NA; CDR3nt: TGTGCCAGCAGCCAAGCGCTAGCGAGAGAGACCCAGTACTTC; CDR3aa: CASSQALARETQYF
abundance: once; j_gene: TRBJ1-1; v_gene: TRBV5-6; d_gene: NA; CDR3nt: TGTGCCAGCAGCTTGGGGCCCGACAGTATGAACACTGAAGCTTTCTTT; CDR3aa: CASSLGPDSMNTEAFF
abundance: NA; j_gene: TRBJ2-2; v_gene: TRBV5-1; d_gene: NA; CDR3nt: TGCGCCAGCAAACCGTTAGCGGAGAGGAACACCGGGGAGCTGTTTTTT; CDR3aa: CASKPLAERNTGELFF
abundance: NA; j_gene: TRBJ2-6; v_gene: TRBV14; d_gene: TRBD1; CDR3nt: TGTGCCAGCAGCTACAAGTGGGACAGCGGATCTGGGGCCAACGTCCTGACTTTC; CDR3aa: CASSYKWDSGSGANVLTF
abundance: NA; j_gene: TRBJ2-7; v_gene: TRBV5-1; d_gene: NA; CDR3nt: TGCGCCAGCAGCTTGGAACCGGGTAGGAGTTACGAGCAGTACTTC; CDR3aa: CASSLEPGRSYEQYF
abundance: once; j_gene: TRBJ2-3; v_gene: TRBV6-5; d_gene: NA; CDR3nt: TGTGCCAGCGTGGGTAGCACAGATACGCAGTATTTT; CDR3aa: CASVGSTDTQYF
abundance: NA; j_gene: TRBJ1-2; v_gene: TRBV28; d_gene: NA; CDR3nt: TGTGCCAGCACCTTAGGGGGGGCGCACCCCCAATATGGCTACACCTTC; CDR3aa: CASTLGGAHPQYGYTF
abundance: NA; j_gene: TRBJ2-1; v_gene: TRBV7-7; d_gene: TRBD2; CDR3nt: TGTGCCAGCAGCACAGGGACTAGCGGAGCCAATGAGCAGTTCTTC; CDR3aa: CASSTGTSGANEQFF
abundance: NA; j_gene: TRBJ2-5; v_gene: TRBV5-1; d_gene: NA; CDR3nt: TGCGCCAGCAGCTTGGCTAGTATCGAAGAGACCCAGTACTTC; CDR3aa: CASSLASIEETQYF
abundance: NA; j_gene: TRBJ2-1; v_gene: TRBV7-6; d_gene: NA; CDR3nt: TGTGCCAGCAGCGTAACGACAGTATACAATGAGCAGTTCTTC; CDR3aa: CASSVTTVYNEQFF
abundance: NA; j_gene: TRBJ2-4; v_gene: TRBV5-6; d_gene: TRBD2; CDR3nt: TGTGCCAGCAGCTCCGGGACTAGCGGAGCCAAAAACATTCAGTACTTC; CDR3aa: CASSSGTSGAKNIQYF
abundance: NA; j_gene: TRBJ2-3; v_gene: TRBV6-5; d_gene: NA; CDR3nt: TGTGCCAGCAGTTACCCCAGGGGACCCCAAGGGTATACGCAGTATTTT; CDR3aa: CASSYPRGPQGYTQYF
abundance: NA; j_gene: TRBJ2-5; v_gene: TRBV5-1; d_gene: TRBD2; CDR3nt: TGCGCCAGCAGTGCCGGCGGGAGAAGCGGGGAGACCCAGTACTTC; CDR3aa: CASSAGGRSGETQYF
abundance: once; j_gene: TRBJ2-1; v_gene: TRBV5-6; d_gene: NA; CDR3nt: TGTGCCAGCAGCTTGGCGCGACTCCCTTCGGATGAGCAGTTCTTC; CDR3aa: CASSLARLPSDEQFF
abundance: NA; j_gene: TRBJ1-5; v_gene: TRBV10-1; d_gene: TRBD1; CDR3nt: TGCGCCAGATACGATGCGACAGGGGTAAATAGCAATCAGCCCCAGCATTTT; CDR3aa: CARYDATGVNSNQPQHF
abundance: NA; j_gene: TRBJ2-2; v_gene: TRBV19; d_gene: NA; CDR3nt: TGTGCCAGTAGGGCACTCAACACCGGGGAGCTGTTTTTT; CDR3aa: CASRALNTGELFF
abundance: NA; j_gene: TRBJ2-5; v_gene: TRBV7-9; d_gene: NA; CDR3nt: TGTGCCAGCAGCACTATAAACCAAGAGACCCAGTACTTC; CDR3aa: CASSTINQETQYF
abundance: NA; j_gene: TRBJ2-3; v_gene: TRBV7-8; d_gene: TRBD1; CDR3nt: TGTGCCAGCAGCTTAGGGGACAGTCTAGTAGATACGCAGTATTTT; CDR3aa: CASSLGDSLVDTQYF
abundance: few; j_gene: TRBJ2-7; v_gene: TRBV29-1; d_gene: NA; CDR3nt: TGCAGCGCGATCAGCTCCTACGAGCAGTACTTC; CDR3aa: CSAISSYEQYF
abundance: NA; j_gene: TRBJ2-7; v_gene: TRBV11-2; d_gene: NA; CDR3nt: TGTGCCAGCAGCTTAGGGGTCTTAGGCACCTACGAGCAGTACTTC; CDR3aa: CASSLGVLGTYEQYF
abundance: NA; j_gene: TRBJ2-7; v_gene: TRBV11-2; d_gene: NA; CDR3nt: TGTGCCAGCAGCTTAGGTCCTGGGGGCTCTCGAAGCTCCTACGAGCAGTACTTC; CDR3aa: CASSLGPGGSRSSYEQYF
abundance: NA; j_gene: TRBJ2-7; v_gene: TRBV11-2; d_gene: TRBD1; CDR3nt: TGTGCCAGCAGCCTCGGGACAGGGGTCTACGAGCAGTACTTC; CDR3aa: CASSLGTGVYEQYF
abundance: NA; j_gene: TRBJ2-1; v_gene: TRBV6-1; d_gene: TRBD1; CDR3nt: TGTGCCAGCAGTGAGACAGGGGGAGGGTACAATGAGCAGTTCTTC; CDR3aa: CASSETGGGYNEQFF
abundance: NA; j_gene: TRBJ2-1; v_gene: TRBV12-5; d_gene: NA; CDR3nt: TGTGCTAGTGGCTCCGGACGTACGAGTGCCAATGAGCAGTTCTTC; CDR3aa: CASGSGRTSANEQFF
abundance: NA; j_gene: TRBJ2-7; v_gene: TRBV27; d_gene: TRBD2; CDR3nt: TGTGCCAGCAGTCCTCTAGCGGGAGGTTACGAGCAGTACTTC; CDR3aa: CASSPLAGGYEQYF
abundance: NA; j_gene: TRBJ2-7; v_gene: TRBV18; d_gene: TRBD2; CDR3nt: TGTGCCAGCTCACCACAGATCCTAGCGGAGTCCTACGAGCAGTACTTC; CDR3aa: CASSPQILAESYEQYF
abundance: NA; j_gene: TRBJ2-7; v_gene: TRBV5-1; d_gene: TRBD2; CDR3nt: TGCGCCAGCAGCTTGAGCGGGATACCCTACGAGCAGTACTTC; CDR3aa: CASSLSGIPYEQYF
abundance: NA; j_gene: TRBJ1-5; v_gene: TRBV7-8; d_gene: NA; CDR3nt: TGTGCCAGCAGCTTGGACCTAAAGGTCAAGCCCCAGCATTTT; CDR3aa: CASSLDLKVKPQHF
abundance: NA; j_gene: TRBJ1-6; v_gene: TRBV18; d_gene: TRBD1; CDR3nt: TGTGCCAGCTCGTATCAGACAGGGGATCAAGGTTCACCCCTCCACTTT; CDR3aa: CASSYQTGDQGSPLHF